This entry lists 19 T cell receptor beta chains sequenced from one sample in a study of neoadjuvant anti-PD-1 for oral cavity cancer. Measured with immunoSEQ multiplex PCR; TCRdb has only the in-frame clones, and not every one. The sample lists about 42,000 clones; 60% to 80% were seen once. Stated time point: after neoadjuvant nivolumab, at surgical resection. The sample was PBMCs, taken after nivolumab (anti-PD-1) treatment. These receptor sequences come from a person aged 40 to 85 with oral cavity squamous cell carcinoma.

In this sample, this clone turned up a few times. The rearrangement uses TRBV11-2 and TRBJ1-4; D is possibly TRBD1 (5 bases). In germline, CDR1 is SGHAT, CDR2 FQNNGV. Between the trimmed V and J ends, which lost 5 bases and 4 bases, there was a span of 14 bases. This CDR3 contains 15 residues. The CDR3 region is CASSQRWDFNEKLFF. CDR3 bases: TGTGCCAGCAGCCAAAGATGGGACTTTAATGAAAAACTGTTTTTT.

The chain uses TRBV14 and TRBJ2-2; TRBD1 agrees at 8 bases. The V segment lost 4 bases and the J segment 5 bases; nucleotides outside the gene matches: 6. The CDR3 consists of 15 residues. Germline CDR1 reads SGHDN; CDR2 reads FVKESK. The CDR3 sequence is CASSLGQGTTGELFF. Written as DNA, the CDR3 is TGTGCCAGCAGCCTCGGACAGGGTACAACCGGGGAGCTGTTTTTT.

This clone was seen a handful of times. This chain uses TRBV14 with TRBJ2-2, with D perhaps TRBD1 (6 bases). Germline lookup yields CDR1 SGHDN and CDR2 FVKESK. The ends were cut back, 4 bases at V and 1 base at J, with 10 bases in the middle. This CDR3 is built from 15 residues. CDR3: CASSPTGWNTGELFF. The DNA for the CDR3 is TGTGCCAGCAGCCCGACAGGATGGAACACCGGGGAGCTGTTTTTT.

This clone has just a few counts. V is TRBV18 and J is TRBJ1-2, with D perhaps TRBD1 (5 bases). The CDR3 covers 13 residues. V was clipped by 1 base and J by 2 bases, with 5 bases between them. The germline CDR1 and CDR2 sequences are KGHSH and LQKENI. DNA for the CDR3: TGTGCCAGCTCACCACAGGGGAACTATGGCTACACCTTC. Amino acids: CASSPQGNYGYTF.

This chain uses TRBV7-9 with TRBJ2-1; 10 bases match TRBD2. Germline CDR1 and CDR2: SEHNR and FQNEAQ (reference sequence). Trimming removed 1 base from V and 8 bases from J; junction bases left unmatched: 5. This CDR3 is 15 amino acids long. The chain's CDR3 is CASSLGVAGGDEQFF. The CDR3 DNA sequence: TGTGCCAGCAGCTTAGGAGTAGCGGGAGGTGATGAGCAGTTCTTC.

The chain is built from TRBV6-5 and TRBJ1-6, with 7 bases fitting TRBD1. Germline loops: CDR1 MNHEY, CDR2 SVGAGI. The CDR3 totals 15 residues. Trimming removed 4 bases from V and 7 bases from J; junction bases left unmatched: 7. The CDR3 nucleotides read TGTGCCAGCAGTTCGCGACAGGGAAGCAATTCACCCCTCCACTTT. Translated, it gives CASSSRQGSNSPLHF.

This chain connects TRBV10-2 to TRBJ2-1, with TRBD1 identical over 10 bases. J gave up 2 bases and V 3 bases, and 1 base lay outside the gene matches. The CDR3 sequence is 15 residues long. Germline CDR1 WSHSY, CDR2 SAAADI. CDR3 region: CASSDGQGAYNEQFF. Written as DNA, the CDR3 is TGCGCCAGCAGTGACGGACAGGGGGCCTACAATGAGCAGTTCTTC.

In its sample, this clone is medium-sized. This chain joins TRBV19 and TRBJ2-3, with D perhaps TRBD2 (5 bases). The CDR3 sequence is 16 residues long. CDR1 is LNHDA and CDR2 is SQIVND in the germline V gene (reference sequence). Trimming took 5 bases from V and 6 from J, leaving 21 bases between them. The CDR3 nucleotides are TGTGCCAGTAGTCCGTCTTGGACTGGCGGTAGGGATACGCAGTATTTT. This sequence encodes CASSPSWTGGRDTQYF.

V gene TRBV5-1 combines with J gene TRBJ2-2; the D gene is possibly TRBD2 (6 bases). The CDR3 extends over 14 amino acids. Germline CDR1 reads SGHRS; CDR2 reads YFSETQ. V was clipped by 4 bases and J by 5 bases, with 12 bases between them. The CDR3 nucleotides read TGCGCCAGCAGCCCTGGACGGGGGACCGGGGAGCTGTTTTTT. This sequence encodes CASSPGRGTGELFF.

The V gene is TRBV6-6, the J gene TRBJ1-6; D might be TRBD1 (5 bases). This CDR3 has 15 amino acids. Germline V gene lookup returns CDR1 MNHNY and CDR2 SVGAGI (reference sequence). Trimming removed 4 bases at V and 1 base at J, with 8 bases between. In DNA form, the CDR3 reads TGTGCCAGCAGTTTGGGGGGTTCCTATAATTCACCCCTCCACTTT. Encoded protein: CASSLGGSYNSPLHF.

The chain couples TRBV6-1 to TRBJ2-2, with 7 bases lining up with TRBD1. Trimming took 4 bases from V and 10 from J; bases not matched to a gene: 12. This CDR3 has 15 residues. Per the germline V gene, CDR1 is MNHNS and CDR2 is SASEGT. CDR3 DNA: TGTGCCAGCAGTGCGCTCAGGACAGGCCCCCCGGAGCTGTTTTTT. This codes for CASSALRTGPPELFF.

This clone was counted between two and nine times. The V gene is TRBV29-1, the J gene TRBJ2-7; the D gene could be TRBD1 or TRBD2 (6 bases each). Germline V lookup: CDR1 SQVTM, CDR2 ANQGSEA. V shed 7 bases and J shed 2 bases, with 15 bases lying between them. This CDR3 comprises 13 residues. The CDR3 loop reads CSATWRGAYEQYF. The CDR3 DNA follows: TGCAGCGCAACGTGGAGGGGGGCCTACGAGCAGTACTTC.

The chain carries TRBV6-6 and TRBJ2-1; 14 bases match TRBD2. This CDR3 comprises 16 residues. Germline V gives CDR1 MNHNY, CDR2 SVGAGI (reference sequence). With 4 bases clipped from V and 6 bases from J, the junction kept 5 bases outside the gene matches. DNA for the CDR3: TGTGCCAGCAGTTCTACAGGACTAGCGGGAGGCAATGAGCAGTTCTTC. It translates to CASSSTGLAGGNEQFF.

V gene TRBV7-9 combines with J gene TRBJ1-2, with D uncertain. There are 12 residues in the CDR3. Trimming took 5 bases from V and 6 from J, leaving 10 bases between them. CDR1 is SEHNR and CDR2 is FQNEAQ in the germline V gene (reference sequence). This chain's CDR3 is CASSNRGDGYTF. In DNA, the CDR3 is TGTGCCAGCAGCAATCGAGGAGATGGCTACACCTTC.

The genes are TRBV7-2 and TRBJ1-2; no clear D. Germline assignment: CDR1 SGHTA and CDR2 FQGNSA. V was pared by 2 bases and J by 4 bases, with 14 bases between. The CDR3 spans 15 residues. The CDR3 loop reads CASSLSRSVSYGYTF. CDR3 in DNA: TGTGCCAGCAGCTTAAGTCGGTCAGTGTCCTATGGCTACACCTTC.

This chain connects TRBV5-1 to TRBJ2-5; 9 bases agree with TRBD2. CDR1 SGHRS and CDR2 YFSETQ come from the germline V gene. CDR3 length: 16 amino acids. V shed 0 bases, J shed 2 bases, and the junction held 5 bases outside the gene matches. CDR3 residues: CASSLGLAADQETQYF. In nucleotides, the CDR3 is TGCGCCAGCAGCTTGGGACTAGCGGCGGATCAAGAGACCCAGTACTTC.

This clone has only one observation. This chain connects TRBV5-4 to TRBJ1-1; 7 bases are a match to TRBD1. V trimming: 4 bases; J trimming: 0 bases; junction bases outside the gene matches: 3. The V gene's germline CDR1 is SGHNT and CDR2 YYREEE (reference sequence). The CDR3 totals 14 residues. CDR3 nucleotides: TGTGCCAGCAGCCCGACAGGGTTGAACACTGAAGCTTTCTTT. The encoded protein is CASSPTGLNTEAFF.

The chain carries TRBV29-1 and TRBJ2-1, with 9 bases aligning to TRBD2. The CDR3 has 13 amino acids. Germline lookup yields CDR1 SQVTM and CDR2 ANQGSEA. Trimming at V came to 4 bases and at J to 5 bases, leaving 3 bases not matched to a gene. Written as DNA, the CDR3 is TGCAGCGTTGGACTAGCGGTCAACAATGAGCAGTTCTTC. Translation: CSVGLAVNNEQFF.

On this clone itself: This same CDR3 is encoded by further DNA sequences in the sample. This sequence joins TRBV11-3 and TRBJ2-3; 8 bases align to TRBD2. This CDR3 region has 15 residues. Germline lookup yields CDR1 SGHNT and CDR2 YENEEA. V was clipped by 5 bases and J by 2 bases; unmatched bases: 6. The CDR3 here is CASSPGGGSTDTQYF. The CDR3 DNA reads as TGTGCCAGCAGCCCCGGGGGGGGGTCCACAGATACGCAGTATTTT.